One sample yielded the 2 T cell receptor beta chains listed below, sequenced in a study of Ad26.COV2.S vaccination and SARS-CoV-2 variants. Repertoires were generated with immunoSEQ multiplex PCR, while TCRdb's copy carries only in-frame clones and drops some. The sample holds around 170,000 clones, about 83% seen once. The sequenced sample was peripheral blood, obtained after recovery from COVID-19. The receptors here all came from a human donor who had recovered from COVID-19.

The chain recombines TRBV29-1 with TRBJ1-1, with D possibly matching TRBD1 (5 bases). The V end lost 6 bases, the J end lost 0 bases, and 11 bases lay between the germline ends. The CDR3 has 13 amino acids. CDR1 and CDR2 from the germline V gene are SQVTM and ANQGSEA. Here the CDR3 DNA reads TGCAGCGTGGGACCGAGAATGAACACTGAAGCTTTCTTT. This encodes CSVGPRMNTEAFF.

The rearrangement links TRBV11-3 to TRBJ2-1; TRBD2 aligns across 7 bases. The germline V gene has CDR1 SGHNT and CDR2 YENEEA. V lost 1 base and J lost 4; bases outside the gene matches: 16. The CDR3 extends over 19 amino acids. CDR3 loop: CASSLGGFGPGLGYNEQFF. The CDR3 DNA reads TGTGCCAGCAGCTTAGGGGGGTTTGGACCCGGACTAGGGTACAATGAGCAGTTCTTC.